This TCR beta chain was sequenced for a study of monozygotic twins with cystic fibrosis. The study's findings and limits: Unrelated CF individuals shared fewer identical clonotypes than monozygotic CF twins. V usage most resembled the co-twin in 13 of 16 pairs.

Sequencing used immunoSEQ multiplex PCR; TCRdb keeps in-frame clones, though not all of them. The table includes 8,000 to 10,000 clones, about 89% detected once. CDR1 MNHEY and CDR2 SVGAGI come from the germline V gene. The CDR3 consists of 15 residues. V shed 6 bases and J shed 11 bases, with 22 bases lying between them. This clone was recorded a few times. The target antigen is unknown. Sequencing was done on a sample of blood. This rearrangement joins TRBV6-5 to TRBJ1-4, with D tentatively TRBD1 (5 bases). This TCR was sampled from a boy under 10 years old with cystic fibrosis. In nucleotides, the CDR3 is TGTGCCAGCAGCCGCAAATCTACTCAGGGAACCAAACTGTTTTTT. Its translation: CASSRKSTQGTKLFF.